The clone carrying this T cell receptor beta chain was counted only a few times. The data stem from a study of blood T cells in healthy people across ages. This CDR3 has 13 amino acids. The germline gives CDR1 SGHTA, CDR2 FQGTGA. The V gene end was trimmed by 4 bases and the J gene end by 5 bases; junction bases not matched to a gene: 4. The authors ran a second PCR of about 6 to 12 cycles using a sample-barcoded 5' primer and a J-beta primer mix. MiXCR, run by TCRdb on the 5' RACE reads, gives a single entry per CDR3 protein. The sample lists more than 900,000 distinct CDR3 sequences, less than 25% seen once, with 0.75% in the top ten. The same data also went into a second study, on T cells of mothers and their children. From that report: Versus unrelated pairs, overlap was slightly higher in related mother-child pairs, without reaching significance.

The chain carries TRBV7-3 and TRBJ2-7; 8 bases agree with TRBD1. Sequencing input: blood. The clonotype was recovered from a girl aged 2-9 years in good health. CDR3 sequence (DNA): TGTGCCAGCAGCTCAGGGGGCAGCGACGAGCAGTACTTC. Its translation is CASSSGGSDEQYF. Supplemented by reference TRBV7-3 and TRBJ2-7, the full variable domain reads GAGVSQTPSNKVTEKGKYVELRCDPISGHTALYWYRQSLGQGPEFLIYFQGTGAADDSGLPNDRFFAVRPEGSVSTLKIQRTERGDSAVYLCASSSGGSDEQYFGPGTRLTVT.